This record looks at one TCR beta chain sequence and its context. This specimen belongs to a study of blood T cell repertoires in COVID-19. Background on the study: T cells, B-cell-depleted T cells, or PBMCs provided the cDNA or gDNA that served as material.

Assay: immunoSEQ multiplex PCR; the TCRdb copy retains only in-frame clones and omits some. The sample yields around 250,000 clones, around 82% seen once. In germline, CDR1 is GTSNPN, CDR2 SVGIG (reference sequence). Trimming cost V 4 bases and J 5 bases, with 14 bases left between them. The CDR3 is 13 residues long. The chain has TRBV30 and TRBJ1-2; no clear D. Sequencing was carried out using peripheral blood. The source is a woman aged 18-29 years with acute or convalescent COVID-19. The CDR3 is CAWKRVVGYGYTF. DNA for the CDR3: TGTGCCTGGAAGCGGGTGGTGGGGTATGGCTACACCTTC.